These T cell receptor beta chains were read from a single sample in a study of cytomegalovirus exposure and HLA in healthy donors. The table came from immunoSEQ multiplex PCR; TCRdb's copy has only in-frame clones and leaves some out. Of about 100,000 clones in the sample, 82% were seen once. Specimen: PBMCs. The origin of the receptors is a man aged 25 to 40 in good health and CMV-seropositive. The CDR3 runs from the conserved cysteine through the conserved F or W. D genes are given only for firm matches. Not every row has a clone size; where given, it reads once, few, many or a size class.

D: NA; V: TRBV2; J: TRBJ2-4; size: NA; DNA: TGTGCCAGCAGTGAAACAGGCAGGGGCTACAGTCAGTACTTC; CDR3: CASSETGRGYSQYF
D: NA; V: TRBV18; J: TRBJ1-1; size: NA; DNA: TGTGCCAGCTCACCACGGCGGGGGGTCGGAGCTTTCTTT; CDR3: CASSPRRGVGAFF
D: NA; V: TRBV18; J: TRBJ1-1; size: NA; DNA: TGCGCCAGCTCACCACGAGGAGCCACGAACACTGAAGCTTTCTTT; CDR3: CASSPRGATNTEAFF
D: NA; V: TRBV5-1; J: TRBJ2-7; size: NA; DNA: TGCGCCAGCAGTGCGGAAGGCTCCGCCTACGAGCAGTACTTC; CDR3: CASSAEGSAYEQYF
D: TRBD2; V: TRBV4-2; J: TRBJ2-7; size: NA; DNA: TGTGCCAGCAGCCAAGATCGCGGCGGGAGATACGAGCAGTACTTC; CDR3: CASSQDRGGRYEQYF
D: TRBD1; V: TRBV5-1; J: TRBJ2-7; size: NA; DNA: TGCGCCAGCAGCATTGAGACAGGGGGTCGCTACGAGCAGTACTTC; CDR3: CASSIETGGRYEQYF
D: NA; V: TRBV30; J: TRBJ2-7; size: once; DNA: TGTGCCTGGAGTCGCGACTACGAGCAGTACTTC; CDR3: CAWSRDYEQYF
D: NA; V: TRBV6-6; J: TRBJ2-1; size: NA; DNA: TGTGCCAGCAGTCGCATACAGGGCACCTACAATGAGCAGTTCTTC; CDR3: CASSRIQGTYNEQFF
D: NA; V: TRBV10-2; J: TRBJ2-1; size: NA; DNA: TGCGCCAGCCTCAGGGCGGGGAGAAACTACAATGAGCAGTTCTTC; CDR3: CASLRAGRNYNEQFF
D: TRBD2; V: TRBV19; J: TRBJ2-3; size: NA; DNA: TGTGCCAGTAGTATAGGACCAAGGGGAGGGGATACGCAGTATTTT; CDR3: CASSIGPRGGDTQYF
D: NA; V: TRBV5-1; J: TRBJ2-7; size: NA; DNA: TGCGCCAGCAGCTTGGAGCGGGCGGCGAGGTACGAGCAGTACTTC; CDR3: CASSLERAARYEQYF
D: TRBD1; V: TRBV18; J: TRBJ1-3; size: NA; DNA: TGTGCCAGCTCGCCATTTACAGGGGATTCTGGAAACACCATATATTTT; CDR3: CASSPFTGDSGNTIYF
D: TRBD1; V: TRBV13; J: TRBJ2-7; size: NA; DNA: TGTGCCAGCAGCTCACACAGGGGGCAGTACGAGCAGTACTTC; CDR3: CASSSHRGQYEQYF
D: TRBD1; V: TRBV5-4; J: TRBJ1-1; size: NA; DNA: TGTGCCAGCAGCCCGCCGGGACAGGGGGCTGCCTGGGGGAACACTGAAGCTTTCTTT; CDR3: CASSPPGQGAAWGNTEAFF
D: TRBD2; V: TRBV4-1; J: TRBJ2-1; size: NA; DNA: TGCGCCAGCAGCCAAGATGGACCAGCGGGGGGGCCGGGGGATGAGCAGTTCTTC; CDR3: CASSQDGPAGGPGDEQFF
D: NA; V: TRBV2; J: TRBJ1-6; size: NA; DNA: TGTGCCAGCAGAACACAGAGCTCCTATAATTCACCCCTCCACTTT; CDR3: CASRTQSSYNSPLHF
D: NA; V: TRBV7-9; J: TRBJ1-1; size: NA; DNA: TGTGCCAGCAGCGGGGGGGGATCTGGACGGACACGGACGGACACTGAAGCTTTCTTT; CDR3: CASSGGGSGRTRTDTEAFF
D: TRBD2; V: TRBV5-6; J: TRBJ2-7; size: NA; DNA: TGTGCCAGCAGCATCACTCAGGCGGGCGGGGGTTCGGCGGGGTACTTC; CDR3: CASSITQAGGGSAGYF
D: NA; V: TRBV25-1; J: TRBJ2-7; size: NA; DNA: TGTGCCAGCAGTGAAGGGGGGAGCTCCTACGAGCAGTACTTC; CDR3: CASSEGGSSYEQYF
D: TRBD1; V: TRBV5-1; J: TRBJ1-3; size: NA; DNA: TGCGCCAGCAGCTTCCGGGACAGGGGAAACACCATATATTTT; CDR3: CASSFRDRGNTIYF
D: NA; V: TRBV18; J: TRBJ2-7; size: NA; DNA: TGTGCCAGCTCACCCTCGGAGGTGAGCTCCTACGAGCAGTACTTC; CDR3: CASSPSEVSSYEQYF
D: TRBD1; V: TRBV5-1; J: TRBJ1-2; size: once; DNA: TGCGCCAGCAGCTCTAGTCCCGGGACAGGGACTAACTATGGCTACACCTTC; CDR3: CASSSSPGTGTNYGYTF
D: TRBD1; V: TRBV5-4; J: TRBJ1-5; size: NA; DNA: TGTGCCAGCAGCCAGGGACAGGACAATCAGCCCCAGCATTTT; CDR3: CASSQGQDNQPQHF
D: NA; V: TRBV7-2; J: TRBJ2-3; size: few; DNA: TGTGCCAGCAGCTTCGGAGTATCCGATACGCAGTATTTT; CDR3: CASSFGVSDTQYF
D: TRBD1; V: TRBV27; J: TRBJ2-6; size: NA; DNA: TGTGCCAGCAGTTTGCCCTGGACAGGGGTTGGGGCCAACGGCCTGACTTTC; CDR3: CASSLPWTGVGANGLTF
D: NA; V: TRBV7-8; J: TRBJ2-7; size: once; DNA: TGTGCCAGCAGCTTAGACAGGGCTCTCGAGCAGTACTTC; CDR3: CASSLDRALEQYF
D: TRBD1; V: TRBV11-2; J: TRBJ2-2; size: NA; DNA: TGTGCCAGCAGGTTGGCCCAACGACAGGGCTACACCGGGGAGCTGTTTTTT; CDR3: CASRLAQRQGYTGELFF
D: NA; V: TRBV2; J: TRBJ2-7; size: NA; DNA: TGTGCCAGCCAGGACAGAATGGCCTACGAGCAGTACTTC; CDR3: CASQDRMAYEQYF
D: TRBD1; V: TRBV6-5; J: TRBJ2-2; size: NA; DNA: TGTGCCAGCAGGACAGGGGGGGCGAGGACCGGGGAGCTGTTTTTT; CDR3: CASRTGGARTGELFF
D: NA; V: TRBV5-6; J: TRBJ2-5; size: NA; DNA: TGTGCCAGCAGCTTGGGGGGCAATCCCCAAGAGACCCAGTACTTC; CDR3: CASSLGGNPQETQYF
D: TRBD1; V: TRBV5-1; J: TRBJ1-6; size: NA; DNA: TGCGCCAGCAGCTTGGGGGGGACAGGGTACAATTCACCCCTCCACTTT; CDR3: CASSLGGTGYNSPLHF
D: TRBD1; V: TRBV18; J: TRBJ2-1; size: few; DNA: TGTGCCAGCTCACCCTTGCTAAGGACAGGGAACTACAATGAGCAGTTCTTC; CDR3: CASSPLLRTGNYNEQFF
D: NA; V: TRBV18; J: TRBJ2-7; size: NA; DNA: TGTGCCAGCTCACCCTGGGAGTCCGACGAGCAGTACTTC; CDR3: CASSPWESDEQYF
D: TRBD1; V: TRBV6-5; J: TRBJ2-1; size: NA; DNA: TGTGCCAGCAGGCCGGGACAGGGGAGGAATGAGCAGTTCTTC; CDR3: CASRPGQGRNEQFF
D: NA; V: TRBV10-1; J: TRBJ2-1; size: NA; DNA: TGCGCCAGCAGTGAGCGGACTCAATTGCGGATGAATGAGCAGTTCTTC; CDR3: CASSERTQLRMNEQFF
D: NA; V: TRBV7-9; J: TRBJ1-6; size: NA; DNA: TGTTCCAGCAGCCCAGATACCACTTCACCCCTCCACTTT; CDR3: CSSSPDTTSPLHF
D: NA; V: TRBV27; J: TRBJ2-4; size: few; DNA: TGTGCCAGCAGTTTATCGTCGTGGGGGGAGATTCAGTACTTC; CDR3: CASSLSSWGEIQYF
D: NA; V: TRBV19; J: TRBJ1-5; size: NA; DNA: TGTGCCAGTAGTATAGATCGACAGCAGCCCCAGCATTTT; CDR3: CASSIDRQQPQHF
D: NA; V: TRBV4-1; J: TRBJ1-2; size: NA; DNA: TGCGCCAGCAGCCAAGTGGGGGGGGGCCGTGGGTATGGCTACACCTTC; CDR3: CASSQVGGGRGYGYTF
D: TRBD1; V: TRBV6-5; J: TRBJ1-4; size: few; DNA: TGTGCCAGCAGTCGGACAGGGTGGGAAAAACTGTTTTTT; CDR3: CASSRTGWEKLFF
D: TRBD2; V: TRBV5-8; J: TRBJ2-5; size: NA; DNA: TGTGCCAGCAGCTTGGGGACGCGGGGGGGAGGAGAGACCCAGTACTTC; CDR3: CASSLGTRGGGETQYF
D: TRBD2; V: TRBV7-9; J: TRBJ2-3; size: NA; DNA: TGTGCCAGCAGCTTAGGGAGCGGGGTGAGCACAGATACGCAGTATTTT; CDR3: CASSLGSGVSTDTQYF
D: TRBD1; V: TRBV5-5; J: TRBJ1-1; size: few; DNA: TGTGCCAGCAGCCGTACACAGGGGGGCACTGAAGCTTTCTTT; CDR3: CASSRTQGGTEAFF